The next 18 T cell receptor beta chains were all read from a single sample in a study of blood T cell repertoires in COVID-19. TCRdb's copy holds only in-frame clones and misses some; the assay was immunoSEQ multiplex PCR. The sample has approximately 350,000 clones, 80% to 90% seen once. The sample was peripheral blood. The receptors derive from a man in his forties or fifties with acute or convalescent COVID-19.

DNA for the CDR3: TGTGCCAGTAGTCCTCTCAGGGGGACAGGGCTCTTCAATCAGCCCCAGCATTTT. Translated: CASSPLRGTGLFNQPQHF. This chain uses TRBV19 with TRBJ1-5; 9 positions match TRBD1. Germline V gene lookup returns CDR1 LNHDA and CDR2 SQIVND (reference sequence). V shed 5 bases and J 3 bases; nucleotides not matched to a gene: 14. CDR3 size: 18 residues.

This clone was counted between two and nine times. The chain links TRBV27 to TRBJ2-4; D perhaps matches TRBD2 (6 bases). Trimming removed 8 bases at V and 4 bases at J, with 12 bases between. The CDR3 has 13 residues. CDR1 and CDR2 from the germline V gene are MNHEY and SMNVEV (reference sequence). CDR3 bases: TGTGCCAGCGCCCGGGAGAATAAAAACATTCAGTACTTC. Residues: CASARENKNIQYF.

The V and J genes are TRBV10-1 and TRBJ1-5; 9 bases map to TRBD1. The CDR3 contains 18 residues. The V segment lost 7 bases and the J segment 0 bases; nucleotides outside the gene matches: 13. CDR1 and CDR2 (germline): WNHNN, SYGVQD (reference sequence). The DNA for the CDR3 is TGCGCCAGCAATTGGGGACAGGGATGTGAAAATAGCAATCAGCCCCAGCATTTT. Translation: CASNWGQGCENSNQPQHF.

This clone has just one count. This rearrangement joins TRBV2 to TRBJ2-4; D is ambiguous. V lost 4 bases to trimming and J lost 12 bases, with 7 bases between them. The CDR3 extends over 10 amino acids. Germline CDR1 is SNHLY and CDR2 is FYNNEI. The DNA for the CDR3 is TGTGCCAGCAGTGGGGCAAATCAGTACTTC. Translating gives CASSGANQYF.

This clone came up a few times. Other DNA sequences in the sample encode the same CDR3. The chain has TRBV11-2 and TRBJ1-5; no clear D. The CDR3 runs to 13 residues. Deletions cut 0 bases from V and 7 bases from J, with 7 bases between. Looked up from germline, CDR1 is SGHAT and CDR2 is FQNNGV. The CDR3 loop reads CASSLDPLQPQHF. CDR3 DNA sequence: TGTGCCAGCAGCTTAGATCCGTTGCAGCCCCAGCATTTT.

The CDR3 bases are TGTGCCAGCAGTCTTGGCGGCAGCAAAGAGACCCAGTACTTC. The encoded protein is CASSLGGSKETQYF. The V and J genes are TRBV27 and TRBJ2-5; the D is unclear. The CDR3 covers 14 residues. The germline V and J ends were trimmed by 5 bases and 3 bases, with 13 bases remaining between them. Germline V gives CDR1 MNHEY, CDR2 SMNVEV (reference sequence).

The chain recombines TRBV13 with TRBJ1-1; the match to TRBD1 covers 8 bases. The ends lost 6 bases at V and 1 base at J; junction bases unmatched: 10. Looked up from germline, CDR1 is PRHDT and CDR2 is FYEKMQ (reference sequence). The CDR3 has 16 residues. CDR3 nucleotides: TGTGCCAGCAGATCCCGGGACAGGTTTCCGAACACTGAAGCTTTCTTT. Its translation is CASRSRDRFPNTEAFF. The whole variable domain, filled in from reference TRBV13 and TRBJ1-1, reads AAGVIQSPRHLIKEKRETATLKCYPIPRHDTVYWYQQGPGQDPQFLISFYEKMQSDKGSIPDRFSAQQFSDYHSELNMSSLELGDSALYFCASRSRDRFPNTEAFFGQGTRLTVV.

The chain combines TRBV6-5 with TRBJ1-5, with TRBD1 identical over 8 bases. J gave up 4 bases and V 5 bases, and 4 bases lay outside the gene matches. The CDR3 covers 14 residues. Germline CDR1 and CDR2: MNHEY and SVGAGI. The CDR3 loop is CASSTGTGNQPQHF. The DNA for the CDR3 is TGTGCCAGCAGTACCGGGACAGGTAATCAGCCCCAGCATTTT.

The rearrangement uses TRBV19 and TRBJ2-5; 8 nucleotides align to TRBD1. V lost 4 bases to trimming and J lost 1 base; unmatched junction nucleotides: 2. Germline assignment: CDR1 LNHDA and CDR2 SQIVND (reference sequence). The CDR3 has 14 residues. CDR3 sequence: CASSTTGGQETQYF. CDR3 sequence (DNA): TGTGCCAGTAGTACCACAGGGGGCCAAGAGACCCAGTACTTC.

This chain uses TRBV5-5 with TRBJ2-7, with a weak D call TRBD1 (6 bases). V was cut by 4 bases and J by 6 bases, with 11 bases left in between. The germline CDR1 and CDR2 sequences are SGHKS and YYEKEE (reference sequence). CDR3 length: 12 residues. The CDR3 DNA follows: TGTGCCAGCAGCGTCGGGACATCCGAGCAGTACTTC. It translates to CASSVGTSEQYF.

The gene calls are TRBV9 and TRBJ1-3; D is ambiguous. Trimming removed 0 bases at V and 4 bases at J, with 11 bases between. CDR1 and CDR2 from the germline V gene are SGDLS and YYNGEE. The CDR3 is made up of 15 amino acids. CDR3: CASSVGAGVGNTIYF. DNA of the CDR3: TGTGCCAGCAGCGTAGGGGCAGGTGTAGGAAACACCATATATTTT.

In DNA form, the CDR3 reads TGTGCCAGCTCACCGGTGGGGGGTTTTGGTAATGAGCAGTTCTTC. Protein: CASSPVGGFGNEQFF. V is TRBV18 and J is TRBJ2-1; D possibly corresponds to TRBD2 (6 bases). The germline V gene encodes CDR1 KGHSH and CDR2 LQKENI. V was pared by 3 bases and J by 7 bases, with 16 bases between. This CDR3 has 15 amino acids.

The chain has TRBV5-4 and TRBJ1-2, with D uncertain. CDR3 length: 13 residues. V was clipped by 0 bases and J by 2 bases, with 5 bases between them. CDR1 is SGHNT, CDR2 YYREEE, per germline (reference sequence). The chain's CDR3 is CASSLEENYGYTF. The CDR3, as DNA: TGTGCCAGCAGCTTGGAAGAGAACTATGGCTACACCTTC.

The chain employs TRBV4-2 and TRBJ1-2; D is possibly TRBD1 (6 bases). Germline CDR1 reads LGHNA; CDR2 reads YNFKEQ. The V gene lost 4 bases and the J gene lost 1 base, with 13 bases spanning the gap. The CDR3 totals 15 residues. The CDR3 nucleotides read TGTGCCAGCAGCCCACACCCACAGGGTAACTATGGCTACACCTTC. It translates to CASSPHPQGNYGYTF.

This clone was seen a single time. The chain uses TRBV4-3 and TRBJ1-2; possible D gene TRBD1, 6 bases. The CDR3 loop spans 12 amino acids. V dropped 2 bases and J dropped 8 bases, with 9 bases sitting between them. Per germline, CDR1 LGHNA and CDR2 YSLEER. CDR3 nucleotide sequence: TGCGCCAGCAGCCAATTGGGGGCCGGCTACACCTTC. Residues: CASSQLGAGYTF.

The rearrangement links TRBV11-2 to TRBJ1-2; D is ambiguous. Germline V lookup: CDR1 SGHAT, CDR2 FQNNGV. This CDR3 has 17 residues. Trimming cost V 1 base and J 0 bases, with 15 bases left between them. CDR3 sequence: CASSLVRGGWANYGYTF. The CDR3 bases are TGTGCCAGCAGCTTAGTTCGGGGTGGGTGGGCTAACTATGGCTACACCTTC.

The chain couples TRBV18 to TRBJ1-1; TRBD1 matches 7 bases. The germline CDR1 and CDR2 sequences are KGHSH and LQKENI. This CDR3 has 15 amino acids. After removal of 3 bases from V and 0 bases from J, the junction contained 4 bases not matched to a gene. The CDR3 here is CASSPRDSLNTEAFF. CDR3 nucleotide sequence: TGTGCCAGCTCACCGCGGGACAGTTTGAACACTGAAGCTTTCTTT.

This chain uses TRBV6-6 with TRBJ2-6, with D perhaps matching TRBD2 (5 bases). The CDR3 totals 15 residues. V lost 7 bases to trimming and J lost 0 bases, with 10 bases between them. Germline lookup yields CDR1 MNHNY and CDR2 SVGAGI (reference sequence). Here the CDR3 reads CASTTRVSGANVLTF. CDR3 DNA: TGTGCCAGCACCACGAGGGTCTCTGGGGCCAACGTCCTGACTTTC.